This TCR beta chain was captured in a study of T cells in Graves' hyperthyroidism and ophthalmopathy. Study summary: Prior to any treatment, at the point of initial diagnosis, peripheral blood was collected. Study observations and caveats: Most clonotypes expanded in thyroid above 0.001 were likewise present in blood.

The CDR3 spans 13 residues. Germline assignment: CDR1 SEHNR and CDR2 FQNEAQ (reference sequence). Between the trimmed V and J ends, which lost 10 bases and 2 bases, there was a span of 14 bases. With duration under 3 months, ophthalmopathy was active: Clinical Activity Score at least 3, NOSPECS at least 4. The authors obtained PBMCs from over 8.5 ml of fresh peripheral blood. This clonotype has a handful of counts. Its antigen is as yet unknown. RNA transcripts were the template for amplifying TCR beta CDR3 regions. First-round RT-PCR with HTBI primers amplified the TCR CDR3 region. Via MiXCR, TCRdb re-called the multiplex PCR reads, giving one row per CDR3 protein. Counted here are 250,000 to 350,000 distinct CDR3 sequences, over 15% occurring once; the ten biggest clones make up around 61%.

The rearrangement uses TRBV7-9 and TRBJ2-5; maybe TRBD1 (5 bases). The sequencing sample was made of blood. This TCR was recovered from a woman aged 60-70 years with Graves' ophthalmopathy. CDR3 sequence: CATSARQQETQYF. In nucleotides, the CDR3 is TGTGCCACCTCCGCCCGACAGCAAGAGACCCAGTACTTC.